This T cell receptor beta chain was obtained from a study of T cell repertoires in cytomegalovirus infection. Study-wide context: Recently identified HLA-C-restricted CMV epitopes and well-studied HLA-B-restricted CMV epitopes were used by the study. Findings and limits, study-wide: There were HLA-C-restricted CMV-specific TCR beta clonotypes dominating the ex vivo response.

In this sample, this clonotype turned up a few times. Its antigen is unidentified. MiXCR, run by TCRdb on the reads, gives a single entry per CDR3 protein. The table records more than 250,000 distinct CDR3 sequences, around 25% of them present only once. This TCR derives from a human donor in good health (CMV status not recorded). Some clones in this sample may be carry-over from other donors' samples. The input for sequencing was cultured PBMCs, taken from culture after CMV antigen stimulation.

This chain's CDR3 is CATSDWTGTSVSGELFF. The DNA of the CDR3 is TGTGCCACCAGTGATTGGACCGGGACTAGCGTGTCCGGGGAGCTGTTTTTT. V usage is TRBV24-1 and J usage is TRBJ2-2, with 10 bases lining up with TRBD2. CDR3 length equals 17 residues. Germline lookup yields CDR1 KGHDR and CDR2 SFDVKD. J gave up 6 bases and V 2 bases, and 8 bases lay outside the gene matches.